This is a list of T cell receptor beta chains from one sample in a study of blood T cell repertoires in COVID-19. Profiled with immunoSEQ multiplex PCR; TCRdb holds only in-frame clones, not every one. This table holds fewer than 85,000 clones, 88% found once. Source material: peripheral blood. These receptors came from a human donor in a cohort sampled during active COVID-19. CDR3s include the opening cysteine and the closing phenylalanine or tryptophan. The D gene is left open where the match is weak.

d_call j_call v_call cdr3_aa
TRBD1 TRBJ2-7 TRBV11-2 CASSLGTGSYEQYF
TRBD2 TRBJ2-1 TRBV5-1 CASSLRTSGYNEQFF
- TRBJ1-1 TRBV29-1 CSVERQNTEAFF
TRBD2 TRBJ2-5 TRBV19 CASSPTTSGGASRETQYF
TRBD1 TRBJ1-5 TRBV18 CASSLGTVLSNQPQHF
- TRBJ1-1 TRBV27 CASSLTISDTEAFF
- TRBJ1-3 TRBV9 CASSVFDRSSGNTIYF
TRBD1 TRBJ2-7 TRBV18 CASKGDRGFYEQYF
TRBD1 TRBJ1-2 TRBV7-9 CASSSSGGGGHGYTF
- TRBJ2-7 TRBV30 CAWSASNYEQYF
- TRBJ2-5 TRBV15 CATSRDTGPSTQYF
- TRBJ1-4 TRBV7-2 CASSLPGELGEKLFF
TRBD1 TRBJ2-1 TRBV5-1 CASSWGQGRIYNEQFF
- TRBJ1-3 TRBV6-6 CASSYSSPGNTIYF
- TRBJ1-1 TRBV4-1 CASSPLSGTEAFF
- TRBJ2-1 TRBV4-2 CASSHGLSSYNEQFF
TRBD2 TRBJ2-1 TRBV29-1 CSAIGLAGRNEQFF
- TRBJ1-2 TRBV29-1 CSVEPTGGGYGYTF
- TRBJ2-2 TRBV29-1 CSGGTGGTGELFF
TRBD2 TRBJ2-1 TRBV5-4 CASSLQTSGRYNEQFF
TRBD2 TRBJ2-1 TRBV23-1 CASRTRTGLALDNEQFF
TRBD1 TRBJ1-1 TRBV29-1 CSVSRRDRGLTEAFF
TRBD2 TRBJ2-3 TRBV5-1 CASSLLAGGNTDTQYF
TRBD1 TRBJ2-5 TRBV7-8 CASSVSGTGELGETQYF
- TRBJ2-3 TRBV30 CAWSHTLGGASTDTQYF